This T cell receptor (beta chain) was profiled in a study of cytomegalovirus exposure and HLA in healthy donors. Study-level background: Around 80 million unique TCR sequences came from HLA-typed donors in an early release. Study-level results: In a later analysis, specific HLA alleles were associated with around 17,000 TCR beta sequences at a 0.05 false discovery rate. Rates of TCR association differed by HLA locus in a later analysis, with DRB1 highest and HLA-C lowest. There were some public TCRs occurring in many donors, but most TCR sequences were rare.

In the case of this clone: What it binds is not known.

The primer mix had 60 Vbeta and 13 Jbeta primers. Sequencing used immunoSEQ multiplex PCR; TCRdb keeps in-frame clones, though not all of them. The sample has some 120,000 clones; 65% to 75% are singletons. The specimen was PBMCs. The clonotype was recovered from a man under 40 in good health and CMV-seropositive.

CDR3: CASSLSRGMNTEAFF. In DNA form, the CDR3 reads TGCGCCAGCAGCTTAAGTAGGGGGATGAACACTGAAGCTTTCTTT. The rearrangement links TRBV5-1 to TRBJ1-1; maybe TRBD1 (6 bases). The CDR3 loop spans 15 amino acids. The germline V and J ends were trimmed by 2 bases and 0 bases, with 11 bases remaining between them. The germline CDR1 and CDR2 sequences are SGHRS and YFSETQ.